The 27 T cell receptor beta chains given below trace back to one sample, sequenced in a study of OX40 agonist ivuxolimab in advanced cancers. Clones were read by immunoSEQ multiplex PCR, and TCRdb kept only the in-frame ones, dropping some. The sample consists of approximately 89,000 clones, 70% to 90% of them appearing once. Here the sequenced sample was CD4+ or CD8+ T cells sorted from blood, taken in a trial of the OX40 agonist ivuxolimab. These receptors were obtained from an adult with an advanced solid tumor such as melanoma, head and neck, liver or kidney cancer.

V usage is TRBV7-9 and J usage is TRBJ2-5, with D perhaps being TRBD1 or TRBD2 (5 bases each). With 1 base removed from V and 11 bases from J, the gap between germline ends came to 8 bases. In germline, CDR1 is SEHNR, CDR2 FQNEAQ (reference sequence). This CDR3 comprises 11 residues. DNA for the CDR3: TGTGCCAGCAGCTTAGTAGGGGAGCAGTACTTC. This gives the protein CASSLVGEQYF.

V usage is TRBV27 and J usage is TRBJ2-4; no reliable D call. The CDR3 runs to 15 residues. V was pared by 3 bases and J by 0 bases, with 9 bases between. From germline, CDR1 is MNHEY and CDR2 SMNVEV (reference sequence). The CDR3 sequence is CASSLNGLAKNIQYF. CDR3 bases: TGTGCCAGCAGTTTGAACGGCCTAGCCAAAAACATTCAGTACTTC.

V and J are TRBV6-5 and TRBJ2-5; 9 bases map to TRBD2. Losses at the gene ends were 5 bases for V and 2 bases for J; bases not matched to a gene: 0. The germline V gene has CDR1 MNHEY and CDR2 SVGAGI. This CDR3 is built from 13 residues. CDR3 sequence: CASSAGGQETQYF. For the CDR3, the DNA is TGTGCCAGCAGTGCGGGGGGGCAAGAGACCCAGTACTTC.

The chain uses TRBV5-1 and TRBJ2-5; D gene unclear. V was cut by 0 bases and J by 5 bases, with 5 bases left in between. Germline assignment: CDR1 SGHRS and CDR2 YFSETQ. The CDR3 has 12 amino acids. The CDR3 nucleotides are TGCGCCAGCAGCTTGGCCCTGGAGACCCAGTACTTC. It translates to CASSLALETQYF.

In nucleotides, the CDR3 is TGTGCCAGCAGCTTAGGGGACTATAGCAATCAGCCCCAGCATTTT. Translating it yields CASSLGDYSNQPQHF. The chain is built from TRBV11-2 and TRBJ1-5, with a possible D match to TRBD1 (5 bases). V lost 1 base and J 0 bases, leaving 7 bases between the germline ends. CDR1 and CDR2 from the germline V gene are SGHAT and FQNNGV. The CDR3 loop spans 15 amino acids.

DNA for the CDR3: TGTGCCAGCGGACTAGCGGGGGCGTCGTACAATGAGCAGTTCTTC. Protein: CASGLAGASYNEQFF. The chain is built from TRBV28 and TRBJ2-1, with 13 bases that match TRBD2. V shed 8 bases and J 4 bases; nucleotides not matched to a gene: 5. Looked up from germline, CDR1 is MDHEN and CDR2 is SYDVKM. The CDR3 sequence is 15 residues long.

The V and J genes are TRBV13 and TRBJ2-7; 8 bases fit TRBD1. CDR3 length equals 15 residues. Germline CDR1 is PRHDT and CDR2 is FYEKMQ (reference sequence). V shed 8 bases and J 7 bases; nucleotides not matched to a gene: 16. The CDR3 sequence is CASLVYRQGMEEQYF. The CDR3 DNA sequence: TGTGCCAGCTTAGTTTACAGACAGGGGATGGAGGAGCAGTACTTC.

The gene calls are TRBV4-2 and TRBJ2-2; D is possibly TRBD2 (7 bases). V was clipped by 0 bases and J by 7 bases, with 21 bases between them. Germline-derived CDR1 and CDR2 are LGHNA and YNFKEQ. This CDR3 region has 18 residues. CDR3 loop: CASSQDPIVGGPSGELFF. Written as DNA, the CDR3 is TGTGCCAGCAGCCAAGATCCCATAGTGGGGGGGCCCAGCGGGGAGCTGTTTTTT.

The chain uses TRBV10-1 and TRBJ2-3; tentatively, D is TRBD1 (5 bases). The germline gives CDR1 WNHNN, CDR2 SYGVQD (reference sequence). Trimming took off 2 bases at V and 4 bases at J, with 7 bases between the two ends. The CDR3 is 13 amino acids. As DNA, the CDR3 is TGCGCCAGCAGTGAGGGCAGGGCAGATACGCAGTATTTT. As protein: CASSEGRADTQYF.

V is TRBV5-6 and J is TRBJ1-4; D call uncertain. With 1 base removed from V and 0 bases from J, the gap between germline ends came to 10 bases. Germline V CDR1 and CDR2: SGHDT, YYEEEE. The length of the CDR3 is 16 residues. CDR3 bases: TGTGCCAGCAGCTTGACAGCTTCTACAACTAATGAAAAACTGTTTTTT. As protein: CASSLTASTTNEKLFF.

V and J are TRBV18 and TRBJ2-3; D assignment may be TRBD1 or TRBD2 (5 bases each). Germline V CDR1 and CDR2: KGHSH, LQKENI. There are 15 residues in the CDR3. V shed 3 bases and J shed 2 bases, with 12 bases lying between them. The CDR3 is CASSPGTDSTDTQYF. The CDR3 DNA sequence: TGTGCCAGCTCACCCGGGACGGATTCCACAGATACGCAGTATTTT.

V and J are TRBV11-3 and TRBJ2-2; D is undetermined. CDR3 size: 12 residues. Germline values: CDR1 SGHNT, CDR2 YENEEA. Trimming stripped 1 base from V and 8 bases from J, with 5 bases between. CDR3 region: CASSLALGELFF. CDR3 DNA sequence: TGTGCCAGCAGCTTAGCCCTAGGGGAGCTGTTTTTT.

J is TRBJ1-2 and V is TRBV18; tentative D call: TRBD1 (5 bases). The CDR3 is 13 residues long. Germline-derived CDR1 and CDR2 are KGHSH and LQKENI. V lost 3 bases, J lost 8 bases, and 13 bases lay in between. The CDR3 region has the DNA TGTGCCAGCTCACCTTATGACAGCGAGGGCTACACCTTC. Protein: CASSPYDSEGYTF.

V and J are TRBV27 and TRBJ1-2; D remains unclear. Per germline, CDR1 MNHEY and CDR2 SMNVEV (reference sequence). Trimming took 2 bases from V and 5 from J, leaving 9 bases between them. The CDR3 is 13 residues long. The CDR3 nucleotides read TGTGCCAGCAGTTTACGGGCCGCATATGGCTACACCTTC. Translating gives CASSLRAAYGYTF.

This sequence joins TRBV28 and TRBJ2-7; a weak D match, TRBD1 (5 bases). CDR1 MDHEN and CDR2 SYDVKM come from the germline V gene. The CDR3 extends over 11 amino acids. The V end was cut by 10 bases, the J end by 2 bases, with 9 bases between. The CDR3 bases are TGTGCCACCAGGGTGACCTACGAGCAGTACTTC. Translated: CATRVTYEQYF.

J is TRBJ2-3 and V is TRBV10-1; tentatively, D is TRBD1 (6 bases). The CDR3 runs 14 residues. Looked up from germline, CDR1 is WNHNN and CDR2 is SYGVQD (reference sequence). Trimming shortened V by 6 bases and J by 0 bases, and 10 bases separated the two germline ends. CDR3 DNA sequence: TGCGCCAGCAGAGCAGGGGTCAGCACAGATACGCAGTATTTT. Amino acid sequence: CASRAGVSTDTQYF.

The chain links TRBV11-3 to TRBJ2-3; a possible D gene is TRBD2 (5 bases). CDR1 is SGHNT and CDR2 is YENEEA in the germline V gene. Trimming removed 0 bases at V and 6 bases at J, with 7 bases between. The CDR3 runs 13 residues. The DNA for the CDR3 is TGTGCCAGCAGCTTAGAAGCGGCGGATACGCAGTATTTT. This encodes CASSLEAADTQYF.

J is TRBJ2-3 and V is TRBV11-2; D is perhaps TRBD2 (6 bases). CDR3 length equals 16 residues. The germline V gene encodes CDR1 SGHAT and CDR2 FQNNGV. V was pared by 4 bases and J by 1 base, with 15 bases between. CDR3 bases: TGTGCCAGCAGCTCTCAGACTAGTGGGGGCACAGATACGCAGTATTTT. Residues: CASSSQTSGGTDTQYF.

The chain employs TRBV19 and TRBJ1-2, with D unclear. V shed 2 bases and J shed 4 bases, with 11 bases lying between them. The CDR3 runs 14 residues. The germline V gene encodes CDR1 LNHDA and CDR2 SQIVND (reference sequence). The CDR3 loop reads CASSISGGLYGYTF. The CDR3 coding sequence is TGTGCCAGTAGTATAAGCGGAGGTCTCTATGGCTACACCTTC.

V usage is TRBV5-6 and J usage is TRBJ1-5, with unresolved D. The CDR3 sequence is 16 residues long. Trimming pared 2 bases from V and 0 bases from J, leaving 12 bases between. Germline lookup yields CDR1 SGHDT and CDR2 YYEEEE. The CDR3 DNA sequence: TGTGCCAGCAGCTTCTTCTCCTCACCTAGCAATCAGCCCCAGCATTTT. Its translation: CASSFFSSPSNQPQHF.

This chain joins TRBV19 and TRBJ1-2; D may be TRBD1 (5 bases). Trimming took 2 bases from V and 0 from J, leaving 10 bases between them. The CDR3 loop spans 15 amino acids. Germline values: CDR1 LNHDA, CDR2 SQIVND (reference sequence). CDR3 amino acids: CASSISGGSNYGYTF. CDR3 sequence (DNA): TGTGCCAGTAGTATAAGTGGGGGGTCTAACTATGGCTACACCTTC.

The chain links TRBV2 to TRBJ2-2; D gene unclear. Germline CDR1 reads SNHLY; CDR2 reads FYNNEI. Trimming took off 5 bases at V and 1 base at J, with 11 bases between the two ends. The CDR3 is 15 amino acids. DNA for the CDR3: TGTGCCAGCAGTCCCCGAAGGCAGAACACCGGGGAGCTGTTTTTT. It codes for CASSPRRQNTGELFF.

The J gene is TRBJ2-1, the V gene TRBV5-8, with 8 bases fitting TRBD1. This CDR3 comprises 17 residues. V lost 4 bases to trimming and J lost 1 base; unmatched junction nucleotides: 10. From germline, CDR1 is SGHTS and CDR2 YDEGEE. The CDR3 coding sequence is TGTGCCAGCAGCCCTTGGACAGGGAGTAATTCCTACAATGAGCAGTTCTTC. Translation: CASSPWTGSNSYNEQFF. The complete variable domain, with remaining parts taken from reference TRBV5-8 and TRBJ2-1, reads EAGVTQSPTHLIKTRGQQATLRCSPISGHTSVYWYQQALGLGLQFLLWYDEGEERNRGNFPPRFSGRQFPNYSSELNVNALELEDSALYLCASSPWTGSNSYNEQFFGPGTRLTVL.

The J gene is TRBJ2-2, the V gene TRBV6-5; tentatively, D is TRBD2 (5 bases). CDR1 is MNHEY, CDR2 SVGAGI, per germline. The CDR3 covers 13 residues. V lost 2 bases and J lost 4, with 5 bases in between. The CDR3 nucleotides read TGTGCCAGCAGTTACGAGGGCACCGGGGAGCTGTTTTTT. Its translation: CASSYEGTGELFF.

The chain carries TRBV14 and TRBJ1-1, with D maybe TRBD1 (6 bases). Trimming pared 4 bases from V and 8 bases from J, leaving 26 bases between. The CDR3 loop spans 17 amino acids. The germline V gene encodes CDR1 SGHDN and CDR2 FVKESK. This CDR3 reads CASSRLDRHSKGGEAFF. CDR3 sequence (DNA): TGTGCCAGCAGCCGCCTCGACAGGCATTCAAAGGGGGGAGAAGCTTTCTTT.

The CDR3 region has the DNA TGTGCCAGCAGTACTTTTGGGGGCGAGCAGTACTTC. It yields the protein CASSTFGGEQYF. This rearrangement joins TRBV28 to TRBJ2-7, with D perhaps TRBD1 or TRBD2 (5 bases each). Germline V lookup: CDR1 MDHEN, CDR2 SYDVKM. Trimming took 5 bases from V and 6 from J, leaving 11 bases between them. The length of the CDR3 is 12 residues.

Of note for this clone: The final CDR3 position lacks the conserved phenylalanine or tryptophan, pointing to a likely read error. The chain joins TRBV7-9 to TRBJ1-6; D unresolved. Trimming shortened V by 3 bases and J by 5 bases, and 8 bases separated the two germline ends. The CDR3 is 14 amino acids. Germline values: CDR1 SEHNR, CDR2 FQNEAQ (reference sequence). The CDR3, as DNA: TGTGCCAGCAGCTTGCCCAGCGATAATTCACCCCTCCACCTT. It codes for CASSLPSDNSPLHL.